The T cell receptor beta chain described here comes from a study of shared clonotypes between healthy human individuals. Study-wide results and caveats: Naive subsets typically showed greater estimated richness than memory subsets. Some naive CD4 clonotypes, approximately 4.5%, turned up in common across several donors. For sorted subsets, rarefaction showed incomplete sequencing despite large depth.

The V gene end was trimmed by 2 bases and the J gene end by 2 bases; junction bases not matched to a gene: 7. Looked up from germline, CDR1 is SEHNR and CDR2 is FQNEAQ (reference sequence). There are 16 residues in the CDR3. Notes on this clone: Its cognate antigen is unknown.

The split of CD4+ cells yielded CD45RA+ naive and CD45RA-negative memory subsets. TCRdb's copy holds only in-frame clones and misses some; the assay was immunoSEQ multiplex PCR. The sample consists of over a million clones, 95% to 99% of them appearing once. V usage is TRBV7-9 and J usage is TRBJ2-3; 7 bases line up with TRBD1. The clonotype comes from a man younger than 40 in good health. The sequenced sample was naive CD4+ T cells sorted from blood. Noted subset: CD45RA+ positively selected. CDR3 nucleotide sequence: TGTGCCAGCAGCTTAACCCTGACAGGGAACACAGATACGCAGTATTTT. Protein sequence: CASSLTLTGNTDTQYF.